The 8 T cell receptor beta chains below were found in one sample sequenced in a study of early T cells in non-severe SARS-CoV-2 infection. TCRdb passed the 5' RACE reads through MiXCR, listing each CDR3 protein once. The sample shows 75,000 to 90,000 distinct CDR3 sequences, 8% to 13% of them seen only once. Source: whole blood, taken at baseline. The source is an adult who was a healthcare worker with PCR-confirmed SARS-CoV-2 infection or an uninfected control (not recorded which).

The chain uses TRBV18 and TRBJ2-5, with 8 bases that match TRBD2. The V and J ends lost 4 bases and 4 bases, in that order; junction bases with no gene match: 5. This CDR3 region has 14 residues. In germline, CDR1 is KGHSH, CDR2 LQKENI. CDR3 in DNA: TGTGCCAGCTCACGAAGCGGGGGCGGAGAGACCCAGTACTTC. Residues: CASSRSGGGETQYF.

The chain is built from TRBV28 and TRBJ1-3; possible D gene TRBD1, 5 bases. This CDR3 comprises 15 residues. Germline V gives CDR1 MDHEN, CDR2 SYDVKM. Trimming took off 7 bases at V and 0 bases at J, with 13 bases between the two ends. The CDR3 sequence: CASTPDTYSGNTIYF. The CDR3 nucleotides are TGTGCCAGCACTCCGGACACATACTCTGGAAACACCATATATTTT.

This clonotype was seen a handful of times. This sequence joins TRBV2 and TRBJ1-1; maybe TRBD1 (6 bases). From germline, CDR1 is SNHLY and CDR2 FYNNEI. The CDR3 consists of 14 residues. The V end lost 2 bases, the J end lost 4 bases, and 11 bases lay between the germline ends. CDR3 region: CASSERGFSTEAFF. The CDR3 DNA follows: TGTGCCAGCAGTGAAAGGGGGTTCAGCACTGAAGCTTTCTTT.

The chain recombines TRBV4-2 with TRBJ2-4; TRBD2 aligns across 7 bases. J gave up 9 bases and V 3 bases, and 5 bases lay outside the gene matches. Germline CDR1 and CDR2: LGHNA and YNFKEQ. The CDR3 runs 13 residues. The DNA of the CDR3 is TGTGCCAGCAGCCAGGCGGGACTACCCATTCAGTACTTC. Its protein product is CASSQAGLPIQYF.

This chain connects TRBV30 to TRBJ1-4; D remains ambiguous. Germline values: CDR1 GTSNPN, CDR2 SVGIG (reference sequence). The CDR3 contains 14 residues. The V end lost 4 bases, the J end lost 4 bases, and 13 bases lay between the germline ends. This CDR3 reads CAWTVGLGNEKLFF. In DNA, the CDR3 is TGTGCCTGGACCGTTGGGTTAGGTAATGAAAAACTGTTTTTT.

This clonotype was counted a few times. The rearrangement uses TRBV6-1 and TRBJ1-6; unclear D gene. The V gene lost 2 bases and the J gene lost 7 bases, with 3 bases spanning the gap. The CDR3 has 12 amino acids. Germline-derived CDR1 and CDR2 are MNHNS and SASEGT. The CDR3 nucleotides are TGTGCCAGCAGTGAAATGAATTCACCCCTCCACTTT. Encoded protein: CASSEMNSPLHF.

The sample holds many counts of this clonotype. The chain uses TRBV12-3 or TRBV12-4 and TRBJ1-1; 8 positions match TRBD1. This CDR3 is 14 amino acids long. V lost 7 bases and J lost 0; bases outside the gene matches: 4. CDR3 sequence reads: CASTRQGMNTEAFF. In nucleotides, the CDR3 is TGTGCCAGCACCCGACAGGGGATGAACACTGAAGCTTTCTTT.

This clonotype was observed a handful of times. The chain uses TRBV7-6 and TRBJ2-3; the match to TRBD2 covers 9 bases. The germline gives CDR1 SGHVS, CDR2 FNYEAQ. Trimming at V came to 8 bases and at J to 5 bases, leaving 8 bases not matched to a gene. The CDR3 runs 14 residues. DNA of the CDR3: TGTGCCAGCGGTCCGGGACTAGCCGGAGATACGCAGTATTTT. Protein: CASGPGLAGDTQYF.